This T cell receptor (beta chain) was sequenced during a study of blood T cell repertoires in COVID-19. The protocol was immunoSEQ multiplex PCR, while the TCRdb copy is restricted to in-frame clones and leaves out a portion. The table shows about 300,000 clones, with 65% to 90% occurring only once. Trimming took off 5 bases at V and 3 bases at J, with 13 bases between the two ends. The germline CDR1 and CDR2 sequences are LNHDA and SQIVND (reference sequence). CDR3 size: 15 residues. This chain uses TRBV19 with TRBJ2-2; D remains unclear. Sequenced sample: PBMCs or T cells enriched from blood (not recorded which). This receptor was identified in a woman under 30 who had recovered from COVID-19. The CDR3 DNA is TGTGCCAGTAGTCTCGCCAGTTCCCACACCGGGGAGCTGTTTTTT. Its protein product is CASSLASSHTGELFF.